One sample yielded the 19 T cell receptor beta chains listed below, sequenced in a study of beta chain features in type 1 diabetes (dated by TCRdb to the late 2010s). Library preparation employed the immunoSEQ multiplex PCR assay. All of the isolated RNA was reverse transcribed with the High Capacity cDNA Reverse Transcription Kit, so expressed TCRB transcripts were sequenced. TCRdb carries this immuneACCESS record with in-frame sequences only. Its versions omit some clonotypes, under half of them owing to an unresolved V gene in the studies checked, with the rest unexplained. The sample includes over 200,000 clones, with approximately 11% observed a single time. More than 0.015% of the sample is taken by the ten largest. The full study reports these points: In all four CD4+ subsets, TCRB CDR3 length was moderately but significantly shorter in type 1 diabetes patients.

For these TCRs, the target antigens are not known. Sequencing was carried out using naive CD4+ T cells from blood. This specimen's cell subset or site label, per the study, means: true naive CD4+ T cells. These TCRs come from a man aged 25 to 45 with type 1 diabetes.

The V and J genes are TRBV7-8 and TRBJ1-5; D gene unclear. Germline CDR1 and CDR2: SGHVS and FQNEAQ. Trimming took off 2 bases at V and 6 bases at J, with 11 bases between the two ends. CDR3 size: 14 residues. The CDR3 nucleotides are TGTGCCAGCAGCTTAAACTGGGGAGGTCAGCCCCAGCATTTT. Its translation is CASSLNWGGQPQHF.

This clone was seen a few times. The chain combines TRBV11-2 with TRBJ2-3; no definite D call. This CDR3 has 14 amino acids. From germline, CDR1 is SGHAT and CDR2 FQNNGV. Trimming removed 1 base at V and 2 bases at J, with 7 bases between. For the CDR3, the DNA is TGTGCCAGCAGCTTAGTTGGCTTCACAGATACGCAGTATTTT. Its protein is CASSLVGFTDTQYF.

This clone was observed a few times. The same CDR3 arises from other DNA sequences in this sample as well. The V call is TRBV2, the J call TRBJ2-7; 10 bases are a match to TRBD1. The J segment lost 4 bases and the V segment lost 8 bases, leaving 2 bases of the junction unmatched. This CDR3 region has 12 residues. Germline assignment: CDR1 SNHLY and CDR2 FYNNEI. As DNA, the CDR3 is TGTGCCAGCCGGGACAGGGGTTACGAGCAGTACTTC. It translates to CASRDRGYEQYF. Variable domain in full (rest from reference TRBV2 and TRBJ2-7): EPEVTQTPSHQVTQMGQEVILRCVPISNHLYFYWYRQILGQKVEFLVSFYNNEISEKSEIFDDQFSVERPDGSNFTLKIRSTKLEDSAMYFCASRDRGYEQYFGPGTRLTVT.

The rearrangement joins TRBV7-2 to TRBJ1-5; D remains unclear. In germline, CDR1 is SGHTA, CDR2 FQGNSA. This CDR3 region has 14 residues. Trimming shortened V by 1 base and J by 4 bases, and 8 bases separated the two germline ends. CDR3 sequence reads: CASSLGPINQPQHF. DNA for the CDR3: TGTGCCAGCAGCTTAGGGCCGATAAATCAGCCCCAGCATTTT.

In its sample, this clone was seen a few times. The V call is TRBV20-1, the J call TRBJ2-1, with D possibly TRBD1 on 5 matching bases. The CDR3 is 11 residues long. Germline CDR1 DFQATT, CDR2 SNEGSKA (reference sequence). Trimming stripped 6 bases from V and 6 bases from J, with 9 bases between. The CDR3 DNA follows: TGCAGTGCAGGGGTATCCAATGAGCAGTTCTTC. It is translated as CSAGVSNEQFF.

The chain couples TRBV5-6 to TRBJ2-5; 10 positions agree with TRBD2. The germline CDR1 and CDR2 sequences are SGHDT and YYEEEE. After removal of 1 base from V and 4 bases from J, the junction contained 7 bases not matched to a gene. The CDR3 sequence is 16 residues long. The CDR3 loop reads CASSLRLAGVGETQYF. The CDR3 bases are TGTGCCAGCAGCTTGCGGCTAGCGGGGGTGGGAGAGACCCAGTACTTC.

This rearrangement joins TRBV5-4 to TRBJ2-5; D is possibly TRBD1 or TRBD2 (5 bases each). The J call may not be correct, given that the DNA end is closer to TRBJ2-7. Per germline, CDR1 SGHNT and CDR2 YYREEE (reference sequence). CDR3 length: 12 residues. The CDR3 DNA reads TGTGCCAGCAGCTTTGGGGGCTACGAGCAGTACTTC. Residues: CASSFGGYEQYF.

This clone was detected a few times. The chain links TRBV9 to TRBJ2-7, with 8 bases matching TRBD2. Germline V gene data show CDR1 as SGDLS and CDR2 as YYNGEE. The CDR3 covers 15 residues. The V gene end was trimmed by 2 bases and the J gene end by 2 bases; junction bases not matched to a gene: 6. DNA for the CDR3: TGTGCCAGCAGCGTCTCAGCGGGGGACCCCTACGAGCAGTACTTC. Translated, it gives CASSVSAGDPYEQYF.

The gene calls are TRBV28 and TRBJ1-1; D gene ambiguous. Germline V gene data show CDR1 as MDHEN and CDR2 as SYDVKM. V was shortened by 6 bases and J by 1 base, with 12 bases between the two germline ends. This CDR3 has 14 residues. CDR3 nucleotides: TGTGCCAGCAGCCTATCACCCGGGAACACTGAAGCTTTCTTT. It specifies CASSLSPGNTEAFF.

The rearrangement uses TRBV4-1 and TRBJ2-7, with TRBD1 matching over 9 bases. Germline assignment: CDR1 MGHRA and CDR2 YSYEKL. The CDR3 is 18 residues long. With V trimmed by 4 bases and J by 2 bases, 15 bases remained unmatched. CDR3 sequence reads: CASSLFPSTGGLTYEQYF. The DNA of the CDR3 is TGCGCCAGCAGCCTTTTCCCCTCTACAGGGGGCTTGACCTACGAGCAGTACTTC.

The chain has TRBV18 and TRBJ2-1; no clear D gene. Germline V CDR1 and CDR2: KGHSH, LQKENI. CDR3 length equals 15 residues. V was pared by 2 bases and J by 7 bases, with 15 bases between. This CDR3 reads CASSPGLEKANEQFF. The DNA for the CDR3 is TGTGCCAGCTCACCAGGTCTGGAAAAAGCGAATGAGCAGTTCTTC. Supplemented by reference TRBV18 and TRBJ2-1, the full variable domain reads NAGVMQNPRHLVRRRGQEARLRCSPMKGHSHVYWYRQLPEEGLKFMVYLQKENIIDESGMPKERFSAEFPKEGPSILRIQQVVRGDSAAYFCASSPGLEKANEQFFGPGTRLTVL.

This clone was counted between two and nine times. The rearrangement uses TRBV5-8 and TRBJ2-7; 11 bases match TRBD1. CDR3 length equals 16 residues. V dropped 0 bases and J dropped 4; count of bases not matched to a gene: 6. Germline assignment: CDR1 SGHTS and CDR2 YDEGEE. CDR3 loop: CASSLALDRGRYEQYF. For the CDR3, the DNA is TGTGCCAGCAGCTTGGCCCTGGACAGGGGGCGGTACGAGCAGTACTTC.

A few counts support this clone. The V and J genes are TRBV23-1 and TRBJ2-7; 7 nucleotides match TRBD1. TRBV23-1 is filed as an ORF, its function uncertain. V gave up 3 bases and J gave up 5 bases; unmatched junction bases: 19. The CDR3 has 18 amino acids. Here the CDR3 reads CASSQAPFDRAKRHEQYF. The CDR3 region has the DNA TGCGCCAGCAGTCAGGCCCCTTTTGACAGGGCGAAGAGACACGAGCAGTACTTC.

This clone was counted between two and nine times. This chain links TRBV19 with TRBJ2-5; D ambiguous. This CDR3 region has 13 residues. Germline loops: CDR1 LNHDA, CDR2 SQIVND (reference sequence). V lost 6 bases and J lost 7, with 15 bases in between. The CDR3 nucleotides are TGTGCCAGTAGGGCTGAGGATCTTCGGACCCAGTACTTC. Translation gives CASRAEDLRTQYF.

This chain uses TRBV19 with TRBJ1-1; 7 positions match TRBD1. The germline V gene has CDR1 LNHDA and CDR2 SQIVND (reference sequence). The trim removed 6 bases at V and 6 bases at J, leaving 4 bases unmatched. This CDR3 contains 12 residues. CDR3 bases: TGTGCCAGTAGGGGACAGAGCTCTGAAGCTTTCTTT. Residues: CASRGQSSEAFF.

There are a few counts of this clone. The J gene is TRBJ2-1, the V gene TRBV6-5; 7 bases are shared with TRBD1. Looked up from germline, CDR1 is MNHEY and CDR2 is SVGAGI. The CDR3 extends over 15 amino acids. V gave up 6 bases and J gave up 0 bases; unmatched junction bases: 5. CDR3 loop: CASSRTGLSYNEQFF. DNA for the CDR3: TGTGCCAGCAGCCGGACAGGCCTCTCCTACAATGAGCAGTTCTTC.

The chain combines TRBV11-3 with TRBJ2-5; 7 nucleotides line up with TRBD2. Germline lookup yields CDR1 SGHNT and CDR2 YENEEA. CDR3 size: 16 residues. The trim removed 0 bases at V and 2 bases at J, leaving 6 bases unmatched. This CDR3 reads CASSLDRLAVQETQYF. In DNA, the CDR3 is TGTGCCAGCAGCTTAGATAGGCTAGCGGTACAAGAGACCCAGTACTTC.

This clone has more than one count but fewer than ten. Within the sample, other DNA sequences also encode this same CDR3. This rearrangement joins TRBV7-9 to TRBJ2-7, with D perhaps matching TRBD1 (6 bases). Between the trimmed V and J ends, which lost 4 bases and 6 bases, there was a span of 7 bases. The CDR3 runs to 11 residues. Germline CDR1 is SEHNR and CDR2 is FQNEAQ (reference sequence). CDR3 protein: CASSSGVEQYF. The CDR3 DNA reads as TGTGCCAGCAGCTCAGGGGTCGAGCAGTACTTC. Based on the CDR3 plus reference TRBV7-9 and TRBJ2-7, the full variable domain is DTGVSQNPRHKITKRGQNVTFRCDPISEHNRLYWYRQTLGQGPEFLTYFQNEAQLEKSRLLSDRFSAERPKGSFSTLEIQRTEQGDSAMYLCASSSGVEQYFGPGTRLTVT.

In this sample, this clone turned up a few times. This chain uses TRBV18 with TRBJ2-7; 7 positions match TRBD1. The junction had 5 bases not matched to a gene; V was cut back by 3 bases and J by 3 bases. The V gene's germline CDR1 is KGHSH and CDR2 LQKENI. CDR3 length: 14 amino acids. CDR3 sequence reads: CASSPSRDSYEQYF. Here the CDR3 DNA reads TGTGCCAGCTCACCCAGCCGGGACAGCTACGAGCAGTACTTC.